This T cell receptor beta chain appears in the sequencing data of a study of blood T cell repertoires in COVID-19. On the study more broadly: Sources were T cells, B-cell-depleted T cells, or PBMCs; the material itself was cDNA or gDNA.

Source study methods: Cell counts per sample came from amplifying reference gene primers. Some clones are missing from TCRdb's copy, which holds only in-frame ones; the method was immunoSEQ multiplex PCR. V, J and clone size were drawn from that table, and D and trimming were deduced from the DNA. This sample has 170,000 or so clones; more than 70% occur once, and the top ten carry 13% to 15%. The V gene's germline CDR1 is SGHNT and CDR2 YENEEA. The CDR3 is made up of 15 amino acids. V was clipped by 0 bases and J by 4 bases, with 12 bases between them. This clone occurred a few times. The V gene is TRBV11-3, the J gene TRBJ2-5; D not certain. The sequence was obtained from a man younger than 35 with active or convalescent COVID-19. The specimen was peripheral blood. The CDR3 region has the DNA TGTGCCAGCAGCTTAGATGGTTCCGCGTTAGAGACCCAGTACTTC. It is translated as CASSLDGSALETQYF.